This T cell receptor (beta chain) was captured in a study of T cell responses to AZD1222 COVID-19 vaccine. Profiling relied on immunoSEQ multiplex PCR, and the TCRdb table lists in-frame clones only, not all of them. The sample lists approximately 80,000 clones; 85% to 90% were seen once. Study-wide results and caveats: Samples come after the peak T cell response, not at day 14.

Points on this clone: What it binds is unknown.

This TCR was recovered from an adult in good health. The material was peripheral blood, obtained on day 0 of AZD1222 vaccination.

CDR3 residues: CASSDLGVGAPLHF. CDR3 nucleotide sequence: TGTGCCAGCAGTGATCTCGGTGTAGGAGCACCCCTCCACTTT. This sequence joins TRBV25-1 and TRBJ1-6; unclear D gene. Germline V gene lookup returns CDR1 MGHDK and CDR2 SYGVNS. V lost 3 bases and J lost 11, with 14 bases in between. The CDR3 is 14 residues long.